This entry lists 7 T cell receptor beta chains sequenced from one sample in a study of PD-1 blockade in classical Hodgkin lymphoma. Assay: immunoSEQ multiplex PCR; the TCRdb copy retains only in-frame clones and omits some. The sample lists 15,000 to 20,000 clones, just under 85% seen once, with 1% in the top ten. Each patient experienced a relapse that followed autologous stem cell transplantation, and brentuximab vedotin exposure varied. Negative selection with magnetic separation was used to purify CD4+ T cells from thawed PBMCs. The sequencing here drew on CD4+ T cells from blood, taken at baseline. The origin of the receptors is a human donor with classical Hodgkin lymphoma.

The genes are TRBV10-3 and TRBJ2-7; D not certain. The CDR3 runs to 13 residues. Trimming pared 3 bases from V and 3 bases from J, leaving 9 bases between. Germline-derived CDR1 and CDR2 are ENHRY and SYGVKD. The CDR3 coding sequence is TGTGCCATCAGTGACTTACAGCTCTACGAGCAGTACTTC. This sequence encodes CAISDLQLYEQYF.

A few counts support this clone. The chain has TRBV12-5 and TRBJ1-1, with D possibly matching TRBD1 (5 bases). Germline-derived CDR1 and CDR2 are LGHNT and FRNRAP. This CDR3 region has 15 residues. The V gene lost 3 bases and the J gene lost 0 bases, with 11 bases spanning the gap. CDR3 bases: TGTGCTAGTGGTTTTGAACAGGAGATGAACACTGAAGCTTTCTTT. It is translated as CASGFEQEMNTEAFF.

CDR3 residues: CACLIPGQFYEQYF. The CDR3 coding sequence is TGTGCCTGTCTCATTCCGGGACAGTTCTACGAGCAGTACTTC. The chain recombines TRBV30 with TRBJ2-7; 7 bases line up with TRBD1. The CDR3 runs to 14 residues. V was pared by 6 bases and J by 3 bases, with 11 bases of the junction left unmatched. Germline CDR1 is GTSNPN and CDR2 is SVGIG (reference sequence).

Worth noting for this clone: One end of the junction fails to match germline, which may point to a read error. The J gene is TRBJ2-7, the V gene TRBV4-1; 10 positions agree with TRBD2. The CDR3 contains 17 residues. CDR1 and CDR2 (germline): MGHRA, YSYEKL. In DNA, the CDR3 is TGCGCCAGCAGCCAATTGTTCTCTACTAGCGGGAACTACGAGCAGTGCTTC. Protein: CASSQLFSTSGNYEQCF.

The DNA of the CDR3 is TGTGCCAGCAGTTACAGACTTAATGAAAAACTGTTTTTT. Its translation is CASSYRLNEKLFF. J is TRBJ1-4 and V is TRBV6-6; D ambiguous. The CDR3 length is 13 residues. Germline CDR1 MNHNY, CDR2 SVGAGI (reference sequence). V was clipped by 2 bases and J by 4 bases, with 5 bases between them.

This chain uses TRBV11-3 with TRBJ1-1; the match to TRBD1 covers 8 bases. The length of the CDR3 is 14 residues. Per the germline V gene, CDR1 is SGHNT and CDR2 is YENEEA. The junction had 8 bases not matched to a gene; V was cut back by 7 bases and J by 4 bases. CDR3 residues: CASNSDTGGTEAFF. CDR3 sequence (DNA): TGTGCCAGCAATTCCGACACAGGGGGCACTGAAGCTTTCTTT.

The chain uses TRBV6-5 and TRBJ1-6; D gene ambiguous. The length of the CDR3 is 15 residues. Per the germline V gene, CDR1 is MNHEY and CDR2 is SVGAGI. The V end lost 6 bases, the J end lost 9 bases, and 18 bases lay between the germline ends. CDR3 bases: TGTGCCAGCAGACGCCCCGTGGGGTTAGGTTCACCCCTCCACTTT. Its protein product is CASRRPVGLGSPLHF.